The 11 T cell receptor beta chains below come from one sample, sequenced in a study of shared clonotypes between healthy human individuals. The protocol was immunoSEQ multiplex PCR, while the TCRdb copy is restricted to in-frame clones and leaves out a portion. This table has 450,000 to 600,000 clones, roughly 78% appearing once. The sample taken for sequencing was PBMCs. These receptors were taken from a woman aged 40 to 50 in good health. Some clones in this sample may be carry-over from other donors' samples.

The CDR3 nucleotides read TGTGCCAGCAGCCATTTTGGGGATCGCACAGATACGCAGTATTTT. This encodes CASSHFGDRTDTQYF. The chain is built from TRBV7-3 and TRBJ2-3; D not resolved. The CDR3 spans 15 residues. V was shortened by 5 bases and J by 1 base, with 13 bases between the two germline ends. CDR1 is SGHTA, CDR2 FQGTGA, per germline.

This clone was observed at least ten times. The genes are TRBV6-1 and TRBJ2-5; D call uncertain. The V and J ends lost 6 bases and 0 bases respectively, with 8 bases between them. There are 13 residues in the CDR3. The germline V gene has CDR1 MNHNS and CDR2 SASEGT. The CDR3 DNA sequence: TGTGCCAGCAGCTCGGAATACCAAGAGACCCAGTACTTC. Encoded protein: CASSSEYQETQYF.

The rearrangement uses TRBV10-1 and TRBJ2-1, with D possibly TRBD2 on 6 matching bases. This CDR3 spans 18 amino acids. V dropped 0 bases and J dropped 4 bases, with 19 bases sitting between them. The V gene's germline CDR1 is WNHNN and CDR2 SYGVQD (reference sequence). CDR3 amino acids: CASSESVGGSLPYNEQFF. In DNA form, the CDR3 reads TGCGCCAGCAGTGAGTCCGTGGGAGGATCTCTGCCTTACAATGAGCAGTTCTTC.

The chain employs TRBV9 and TRBJ1-4, with unresolved D. Trimming took off 0 bases at V and 4 bases at J, with 7 bases between the two ends. Looked up from germline, CDR1 is SGDLS and CDR2 is YYNGEE. CDR3 length: 14 amino acids. The CDR3 bases are TGTGCCAGCAGCGTAGTCGCAGATAATGAAAAACTGTTTTTT. It encodes CASSVVADNEKLFF.

This chain joins TRBV5-6 and TRBJ2-6, with D unresolved. Germline V CDR1 and CDR2: SGHDT, YYEEEE. This CDR3 has 15 residues. The V and J ends lost 4 bases and 1 base respectively, with 9 bases between them. The CDR3, as DNA: TGTGCCAGCAGCCCCCCACTTTCTGGGGCCAACGTCCTGACTTTC. It is translated as CASSPPLSGANVLTF.

The rearrangement joins TRBV7-2 to TRBJ1-1; D is perhaps TRBD1 (6 bases). This CDR3 region has 15 residues. Germline V gene sequence: CDR1 SGHTA, CDR2 FQGNSA. V lost 1 base and J 0 bases, leaving 9 bases between the germline ends. Here the CDR3 DNA reads TGTGCCAGCAGCTTAGAAGGGGACATGAACACTGAAGCTTTCTTT. Amino acid sequence: CASSLEGDMNTEAFF.

This clone has only one observation. The chain is built from TRBV5-1 and TRBJ2-5, with 10 bases that match TRBD1. The CDR3 sequence is 15 residues long. V lost 3 bases and J lost 0; bases outside the gene matches: 2. In germline, CDR1 is SGHRS, CDR2 YFSETQ. This chain's CDR3 is CASSSGQGNQETQYF. In nucleotides, the CDR3 is TGCGCCAGCAGCTCGGGACAGGGGAACCAAGAGACCCAGTACTTC.

CDR3: CASSRGSSTDTQYF. The CDR3 DNA follows: TGTGCCAGCAGTCGGGGGTCGAGCACAGATACGCAGTATTTT. The rearrangement links TRBV6-1 to TRBJ2-3; TRBD2 might be the D (6 bases). The CDR3 extends over 14 amino acids. V lost 5 bases, J lost 0 bases, and 9 bases lay in between. CDR1 and CDR2 from the germline V gene are MNHNS and SASEGT.

The chain joins TRBV6-5 to TRBJ2-7, with a tentative D call TRBD2 (5 bases). The germline V gene has CDR1 MNHEY and CDR2 SVGAGI. With 2 bases removed from V and 3 bases from J, the gap between germline ends came to 11 bases. This CDR3 has 14 residues. This CDR3 is CASSYPRRFYEQYF. The CDR3 DNA is TGTGCCAGCAGTTACCCACGGAGGTTCTACGAGCAGTACTTC.

The V and J genes are TRBV7-9 and TRBJ1-2, with D possibly being TRBD1 (5 bases). Germline values: CDR1 SEHNR, CDR2 FQNEAQ (reference sequence). Trimming left V 2 bases short and J 4 bases short, with 14 bases between. This CDR3 comprises 15 residues. The CDR3 nucleotides read TGTGCCAGCAGCTTAACCGCCCTTGGGGGCTATGGCTACACCTTC. It codes for CASSLTALGGYGYTF. Using reference TRBV7-9 and TRBJ1-2 for the parts outside the CDR3, the full variable domain is DTGVSQNPRHKITKRGQNVTFRCDPISEHNRLYWYRQTLGQGPEFLTYFQNEAQLEKSRLLSDRFSAERPKGSFSTLEIQRTEQGDSAMYLCASSLTALGGYGYTFGSGTRLTVV.

J is TRBJ1-1 and V is TRBV29-1; perhaps TRBD1 as D (5 bases). The V gene's germline CDR1 is SQVTM and CDR2 ANQGSEA. The ends were cut back, 6 bases at V and 1 base at J, with 12 bases in the middle. CDR3 length equals 13 residues. CDR3 in DNA: TGCAGCGTGGGGGACGCGGGGAACACTGAAGCTTTCTTT. This gives the protein CSVGDAGNTEAFF.